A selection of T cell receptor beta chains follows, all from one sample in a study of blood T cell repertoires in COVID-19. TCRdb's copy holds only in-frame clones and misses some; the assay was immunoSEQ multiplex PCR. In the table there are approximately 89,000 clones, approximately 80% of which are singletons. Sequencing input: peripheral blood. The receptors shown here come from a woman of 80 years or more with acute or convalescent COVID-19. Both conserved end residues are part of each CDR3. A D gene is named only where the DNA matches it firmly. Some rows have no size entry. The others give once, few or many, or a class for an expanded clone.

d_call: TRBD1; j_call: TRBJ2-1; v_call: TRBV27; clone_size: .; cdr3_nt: TGTGCCACCCGGACAGGCTACTACAATGAGCAGTTCTTC; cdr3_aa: CATRTGYYNEQFF
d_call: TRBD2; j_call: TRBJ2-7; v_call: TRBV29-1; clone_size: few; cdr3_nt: TGCAGCGTTGAAATGAGGGATAGCGGGGGGGCCATCTACGAGCAGTACTTC; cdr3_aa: CSVEMRDSGGAIYEQYF
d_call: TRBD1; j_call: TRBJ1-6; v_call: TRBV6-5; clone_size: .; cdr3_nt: TGTGCCAGCAGTAGGGACAGGGGGCAGGGTTCACCCCTCCACTTT; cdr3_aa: CASSRDRGQGSPLHF
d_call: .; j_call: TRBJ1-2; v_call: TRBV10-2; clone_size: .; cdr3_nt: TGCGCCAGCAGTGAGTCGACCGGGTATGGCTACACCTTC; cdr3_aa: CASSESTGYGYTF
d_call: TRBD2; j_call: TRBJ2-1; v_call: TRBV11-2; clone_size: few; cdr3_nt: TGTGCCAGCAGCGCACCGACTAGCAGAGACAATGAGCAGTTCTTC; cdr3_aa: CASSAPTSRDNEQFF
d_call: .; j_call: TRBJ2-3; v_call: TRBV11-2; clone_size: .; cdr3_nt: TGTGCCAGCAGCTTTAATCCCAGGGGCACAGATACGCAGTATTTT; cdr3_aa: CASSFNPRGTDTQYF
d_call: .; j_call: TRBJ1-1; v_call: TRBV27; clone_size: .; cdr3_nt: TGTGCCAGCAGTTTATCCCCCAGGGCAGGGAGGGCTGAAGCTTTCTTT; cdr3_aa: CASSLSPRAGRAEAFF
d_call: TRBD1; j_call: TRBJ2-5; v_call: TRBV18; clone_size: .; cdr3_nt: TGTGCCAGCTCACTCGGACAGGGTGAGACCCAGTACTTC; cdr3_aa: CASSLGQGETQYF
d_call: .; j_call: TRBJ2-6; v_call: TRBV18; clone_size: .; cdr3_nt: TGTGCCAGCTCACCCTACCAGGGGCGGTCTGGGGCCAACGTCCTGACTTTC; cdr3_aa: CASSPYQGRSGANVLTF
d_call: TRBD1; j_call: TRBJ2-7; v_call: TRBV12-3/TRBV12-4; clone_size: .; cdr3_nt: TGTGCCAGCAGTTCCGACAGGGGGCAGTACTTC; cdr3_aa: CASSSDRGQYF
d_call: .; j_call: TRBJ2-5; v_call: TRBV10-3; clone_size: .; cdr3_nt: TGTGCCATCAGTGTGGACAGTCAAGAGACCCAGTACTTC; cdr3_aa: CAISVDSQETQYF
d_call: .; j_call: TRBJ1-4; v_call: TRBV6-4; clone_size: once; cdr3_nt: TGTGCCAGCAGGACCAGGCGGGTAAGAGAAAAACTGTTTTTT; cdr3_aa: CASRTRRVREKLFF
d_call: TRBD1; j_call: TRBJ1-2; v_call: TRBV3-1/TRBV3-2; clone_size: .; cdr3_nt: TGTGCCAGCAGCCAGATATGGACAGGCGGCTACACCTTC; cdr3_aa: CASSQIWTGGYTF
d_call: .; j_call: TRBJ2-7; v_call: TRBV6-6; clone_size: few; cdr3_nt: TGTGCCAGCAGTTACGGGGGAGGCCTCTACGAGCAGTACTTC; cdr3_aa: CASSYGGGLYEQYF
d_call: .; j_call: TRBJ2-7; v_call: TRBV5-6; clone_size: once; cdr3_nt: TGTGCCAGCAGCTTGGCAGCCAGGATGAGTACGTACGAGCAGTACTTC; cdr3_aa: CASSLAARMSTYEQYF
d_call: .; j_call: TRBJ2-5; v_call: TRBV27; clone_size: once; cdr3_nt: TGTGCCAGCACCCATAGCGGAAGCATGGAGACCCAGTACTTC; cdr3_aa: CASTHSGSMETQYF
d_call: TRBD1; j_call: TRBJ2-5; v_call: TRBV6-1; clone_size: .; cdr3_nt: TGTGCCAGCAGTGAAGCGTCAGGACAGGGGAGGGAGACCCAGTACTTC; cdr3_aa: CASSEASGQGRETQYF
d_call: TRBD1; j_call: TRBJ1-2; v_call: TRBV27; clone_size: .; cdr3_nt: TGTGCCAGCAGTTTATCGGCAGGGGGTCCCTATGGCTACACCTTC; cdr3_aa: CASSLSAGGPYGYTF
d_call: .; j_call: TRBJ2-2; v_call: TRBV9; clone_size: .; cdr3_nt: TGTGCCAGCACCTTAGGACAGGGAGGGACCGGGGAGCTGTTTTTT; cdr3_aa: CASTLGQGGTGELFF
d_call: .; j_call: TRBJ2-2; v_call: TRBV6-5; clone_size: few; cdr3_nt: TGTGCCAGCAGGTTGACAAAACTGAACACCGGGGAGCTGTTTTTT; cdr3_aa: CASRLTKLNTGELFF
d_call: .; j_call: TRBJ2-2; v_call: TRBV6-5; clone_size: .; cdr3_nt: TGTGCCAGCAGTCTACAGCCTAACACCGGGGAGCTGTTTTTT; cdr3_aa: CASSLQPNTGELFF
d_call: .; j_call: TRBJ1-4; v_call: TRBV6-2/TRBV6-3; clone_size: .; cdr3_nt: TGTGCCAGCAGTTACAATCACAGGGTGGAAAAACTGTTTTTT; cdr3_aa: CASSYNHRVEKLFF
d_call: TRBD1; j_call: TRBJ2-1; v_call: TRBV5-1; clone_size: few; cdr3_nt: TGCGCCAGCAGCTCCCAGGGGGCTGGTAATGAGCAGTTCTTC; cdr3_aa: CASSSQGAGNEQFF
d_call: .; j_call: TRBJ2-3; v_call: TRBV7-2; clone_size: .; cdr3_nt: TGTGCCAGCAGCCCCGAGGCCACAGATACGCAGTATTTT; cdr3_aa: CASSPEATDTQYF
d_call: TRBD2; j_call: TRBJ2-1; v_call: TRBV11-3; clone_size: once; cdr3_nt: TGTGCCAGCAGCCCTCGGGGAGCGGGGGGGCACAATGAGCAGTTCTTC; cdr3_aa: CASSPRGAGGHNEQFF
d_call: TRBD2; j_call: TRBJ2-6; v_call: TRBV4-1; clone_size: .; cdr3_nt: TGCGCCAGCACCCGCCTTTCACTAGCGGGAGGTGCTGGGGCCAACGTCCTGACTTTC; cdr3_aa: CASTRLSLAGGAGANVLTF
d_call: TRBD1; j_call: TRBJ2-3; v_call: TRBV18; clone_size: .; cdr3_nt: TGTGCCAGCTCCCCTACAGGGGGCGCCGGAGATACGCAGTATTTT; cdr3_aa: CASSPTGGAGDTQYF
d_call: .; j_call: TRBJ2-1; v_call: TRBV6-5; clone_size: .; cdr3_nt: TGTGCCAGCAGTTCTTCATCTCCTAGGTCCTACAATGAGCAGTTCTTC; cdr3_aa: CASSSSSPRSYNEQFF
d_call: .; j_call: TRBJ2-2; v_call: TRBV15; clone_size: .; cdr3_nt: TGTGCCACCAGCAGAGATCCATTGAACACCGGGGAGCTGTTTTTT; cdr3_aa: CATSRDPLNTGELFF
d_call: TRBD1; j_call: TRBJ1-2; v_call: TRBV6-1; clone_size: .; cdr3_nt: TGTGCCAGCAGTGAACAGGGGGCCCCTCAATATGGCTACACCTTC; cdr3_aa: CASSEQGAPQYGYTF
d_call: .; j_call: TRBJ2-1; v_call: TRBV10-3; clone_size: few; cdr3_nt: TGTGCCACCCTAGCACCGAGCTCCTACAATGAGCAGTTCTTC; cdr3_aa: CATLAPSSYNEQFF
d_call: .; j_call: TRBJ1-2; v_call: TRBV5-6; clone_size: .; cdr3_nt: TGTGCCAGCAGCAGGACAAGATACTATGGCTACACCTTC; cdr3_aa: CASSRTRYYGYTF
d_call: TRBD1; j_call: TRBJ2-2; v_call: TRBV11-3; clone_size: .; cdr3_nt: TGTGCCAGCAGCTTAGTCACAGGGGGGATCACCGGGGAGCTGTTTTTT; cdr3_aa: CASSLVTGGITGELFF
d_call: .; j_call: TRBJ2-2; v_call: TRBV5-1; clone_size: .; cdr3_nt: TGCGCCAGCAGCTTATTCTCGGGACTCCGGGCCACCGGGGAGCTGTTTTTT; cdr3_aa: CASSLFSGLRATGELFF
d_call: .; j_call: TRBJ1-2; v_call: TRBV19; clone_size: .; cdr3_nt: TGTGCCAGTAGTTTGCGGGGGCTGGATGGCTACACCTTC; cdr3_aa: CASSLRGLDGYTF
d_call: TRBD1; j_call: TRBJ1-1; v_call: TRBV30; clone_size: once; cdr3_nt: TGTGCCTGGAGCCCAGGGGGTTGGGGCCAGAACACTGAAGCTTTCTTT; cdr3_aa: CAWSPGGWGQNTEAFF
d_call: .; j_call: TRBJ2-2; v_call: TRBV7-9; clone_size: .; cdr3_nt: TGTGCCAGCAGCCAACAACCCACCGGGGAGCTGTTTTTT; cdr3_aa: CASSQQPTGELFF
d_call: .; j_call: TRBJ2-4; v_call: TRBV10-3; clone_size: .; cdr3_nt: TGTGCCATCAGTAAGGGGAACATTCAGTACTTC; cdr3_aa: CAISKGNIQYF
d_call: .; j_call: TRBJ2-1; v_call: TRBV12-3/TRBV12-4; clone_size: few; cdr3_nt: TGTGCCAGCAGTTTCAATACGGGTGAGCAGTTCTTC; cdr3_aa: CASSFNTGEQFF
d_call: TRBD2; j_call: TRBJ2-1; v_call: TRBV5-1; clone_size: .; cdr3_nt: TGCGCCAGCAGCTTACAAAGCGGGACCTACAATGAGCAGTTCTTC; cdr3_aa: CASSLQSGTYNEQFF
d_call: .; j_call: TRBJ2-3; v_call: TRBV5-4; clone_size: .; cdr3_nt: TGTGCCAGCAGCTTGCCGGGGGGCGTAACAGATACGCAGTATTTT; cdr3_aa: CASSLPGGVTDTQYF
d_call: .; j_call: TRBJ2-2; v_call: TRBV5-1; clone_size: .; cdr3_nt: TGCGCCAGCAGCTTGTCAGGGGGAGGCTCCGGGGAGCTGTTTTTT; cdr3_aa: CASSLSGGGSGELFF
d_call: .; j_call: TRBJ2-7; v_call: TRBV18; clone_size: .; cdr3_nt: TGTGCCAGCTCACCACCGAGCACGGGAGCCTACGAGCAGTACTTC; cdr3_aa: CASSPPSTGAYEQYF
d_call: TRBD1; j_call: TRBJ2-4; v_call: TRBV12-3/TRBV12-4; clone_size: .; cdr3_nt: TGTGCCAGCAGCTACAGGGGAGAAAACATTCAGTACTTC; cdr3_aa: CASSYRGENIQYF
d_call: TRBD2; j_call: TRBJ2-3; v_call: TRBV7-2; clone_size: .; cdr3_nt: TGTGCCAGCAGCCCTACTAGCGGGAGCCCTACCAGCACAGATACGCAGTATTTT; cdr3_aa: CASSPTSGSPTSTDTQYF
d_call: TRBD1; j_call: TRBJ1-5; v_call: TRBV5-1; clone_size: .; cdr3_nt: TGCGCCAGCAGCTTGGGGGACAGGGAAATAGATCAGCCCCAGCATTTT; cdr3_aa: CASSLGDREIDQPQHF
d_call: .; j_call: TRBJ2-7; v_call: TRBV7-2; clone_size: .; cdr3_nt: TGTGCCAGCAGCTTAGATCCGGGAACCTACGAGCAGTACTTC; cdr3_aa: CASSLDPGTYEQYF
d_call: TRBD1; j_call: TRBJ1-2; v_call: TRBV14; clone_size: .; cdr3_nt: TGTGCCAGCAGCCCCCGGGGAGGAAGGGGGCCCTATGGCTACACCTTC; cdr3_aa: CASSPRGGRGPYGYTF
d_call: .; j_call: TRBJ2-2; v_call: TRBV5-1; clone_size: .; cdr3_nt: TGCGCCAGCAGCTTGTTCCAGGGGGGCACCGGGGAGCTGTTTTTT; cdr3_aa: CASSLFQGGTGELFF
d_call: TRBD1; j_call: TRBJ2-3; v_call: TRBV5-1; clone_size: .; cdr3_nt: TGCGCCAGCAGCTTGGCTCAGGGGACAGGGAAAACAGATACGCAGTATTTT; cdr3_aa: CASSLAQGTGKTDTQYF
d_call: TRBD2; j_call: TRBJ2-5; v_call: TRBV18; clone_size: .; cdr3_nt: TGTGCCAGCTCACCCTCTTCGGGAGGTGTGGAGACCCAGTACTTC; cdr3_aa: CASSPSSGGVETQYF
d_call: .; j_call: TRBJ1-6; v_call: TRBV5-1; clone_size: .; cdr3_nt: TGCGCCAGCAGCTTTACAGGCGCTGATAATTCACCCCTCCACTTT; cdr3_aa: CASSFTGADNSPLHF
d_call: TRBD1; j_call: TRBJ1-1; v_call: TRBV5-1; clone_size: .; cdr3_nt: TGCGCCAGCAGCTTACTACAGGGGGGAGGGACTGAAGCTTTCTTT; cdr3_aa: CASSLLQGGGTEAFF
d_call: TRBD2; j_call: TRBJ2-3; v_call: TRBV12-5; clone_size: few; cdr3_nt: TGTGCTAGTGCTTGGCGGGAGAGCACAGATACGCAGTATTTT; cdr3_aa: CASAWRESTDTQYF
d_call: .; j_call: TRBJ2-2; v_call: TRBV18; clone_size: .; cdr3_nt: TGTGCCAGCTCACCTACACAGGTCTCGGACGGGGAGCTGTTTTTT; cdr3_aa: CASSPTQVSDGELFF
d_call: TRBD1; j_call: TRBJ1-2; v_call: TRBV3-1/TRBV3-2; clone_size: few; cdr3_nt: TGTGCCAGCCGCTGGACAGGGTTTACCTATGGCTACACCTTC; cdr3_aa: CASRWTGFTYGYTF
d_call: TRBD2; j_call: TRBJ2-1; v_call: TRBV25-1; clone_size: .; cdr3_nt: TGTGCCAGCAGTGAATCGAGGGGGCTAGCGGGAGAGGTCGATGAGCAGTTCTTC; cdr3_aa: CASSESRGLAGEVDEQFF
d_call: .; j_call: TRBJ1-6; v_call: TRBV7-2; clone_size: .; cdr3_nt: TGTGCCAGCAGCTTAGAGACAGGCGGGTTATCACCCCTCCACTTT; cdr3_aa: CASSLETGGLSPLHF